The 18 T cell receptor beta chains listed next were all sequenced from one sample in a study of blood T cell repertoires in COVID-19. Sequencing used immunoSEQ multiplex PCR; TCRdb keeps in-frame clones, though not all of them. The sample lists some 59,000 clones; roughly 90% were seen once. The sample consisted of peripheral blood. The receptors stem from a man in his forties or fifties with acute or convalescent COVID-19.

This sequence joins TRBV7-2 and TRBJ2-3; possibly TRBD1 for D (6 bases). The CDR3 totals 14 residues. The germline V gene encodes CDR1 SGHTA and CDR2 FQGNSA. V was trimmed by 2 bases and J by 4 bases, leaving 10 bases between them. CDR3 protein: CASSLPGQPDTQYF. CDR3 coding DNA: TGTGCCAGCAGCTTACCTGGACAGCCAGATACGCAGTATTTT. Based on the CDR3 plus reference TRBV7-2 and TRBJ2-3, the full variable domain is GAGVSQSPSNKVTEKGKDVELRCDPISGHTALYWYRQSLGQGLEFLIYFQGNSAPDKSGLPSDRFSAERTGGSVSTLTIQRTQQEDSAVYLCASSLPGQPDTQYFGPGTRLTVL.

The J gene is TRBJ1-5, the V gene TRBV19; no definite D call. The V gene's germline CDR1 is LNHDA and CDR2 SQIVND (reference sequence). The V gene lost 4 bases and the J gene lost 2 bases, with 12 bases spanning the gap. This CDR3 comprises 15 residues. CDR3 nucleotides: TGTGCCAGTAGTACGACCGGGAAAGGCAATCAGCCCCAGCATTTT. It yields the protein CASSTTGKGNQPQHF. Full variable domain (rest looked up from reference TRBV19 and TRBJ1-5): DGGITQSPKYLFRKEGQNVTLSCEQNLNHDAMYWYRQDPGQGLRLIYYSQIVNDFQKGDIAEGYSVSREKKESFPLTVTSAQKNPTAFYLCASSTTGKGNQPQHFGDGTRLSIL.

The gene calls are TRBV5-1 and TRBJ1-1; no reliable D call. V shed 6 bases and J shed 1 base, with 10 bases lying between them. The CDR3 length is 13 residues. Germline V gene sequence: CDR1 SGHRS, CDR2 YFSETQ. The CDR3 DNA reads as TGCGCCAGCACGCCGAGCGGGAACACTGAAGCTTTCTTT. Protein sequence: CASTPSGNTEAFF.

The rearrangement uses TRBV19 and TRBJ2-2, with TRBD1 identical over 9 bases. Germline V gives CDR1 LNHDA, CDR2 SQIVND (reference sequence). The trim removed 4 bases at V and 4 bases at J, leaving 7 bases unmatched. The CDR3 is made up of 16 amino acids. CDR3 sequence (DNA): TGTGCCAGTAGTACCGGGACAGGGATTGGCACCGGGGAGCTGTTTTTT. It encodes CASSTGTGIGTGELFF.

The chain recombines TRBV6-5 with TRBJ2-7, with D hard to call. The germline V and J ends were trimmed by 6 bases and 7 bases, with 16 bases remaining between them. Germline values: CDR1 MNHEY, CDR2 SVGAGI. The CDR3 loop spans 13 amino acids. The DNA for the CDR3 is TGTGCCAGCAGACGAAACAGTGCCTCTGAGCAGTACTTC. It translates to CASRRNSASEQYF.

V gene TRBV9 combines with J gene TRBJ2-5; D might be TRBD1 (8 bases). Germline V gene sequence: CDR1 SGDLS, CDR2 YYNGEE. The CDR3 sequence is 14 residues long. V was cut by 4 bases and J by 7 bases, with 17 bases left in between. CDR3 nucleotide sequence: TGTGCCAGCAGCTTAACAGGGGGGGCGGCGACCCAGTACTTC. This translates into CASSLTGGAATQYF.

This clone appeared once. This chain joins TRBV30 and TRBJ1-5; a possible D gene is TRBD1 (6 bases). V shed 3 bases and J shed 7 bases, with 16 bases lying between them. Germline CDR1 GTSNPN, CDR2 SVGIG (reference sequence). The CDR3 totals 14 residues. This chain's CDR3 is CAWRIQGGGQPQHF. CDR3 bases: TGTGCCTGGAGGATACAGGGCGGCGGGCAGCCCCAGCATTTT. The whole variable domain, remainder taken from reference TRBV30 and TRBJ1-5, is SQTIHQWPATLVQPVGSPLSLECTVEGTSNPNLYWYRQAAGRGLQLLFYSVGIGQISSEVPQNLSASRPQDRQFILSSKKLLLSDSGFYLCAWRIQGGGQPQHFGDGTRLSIL.

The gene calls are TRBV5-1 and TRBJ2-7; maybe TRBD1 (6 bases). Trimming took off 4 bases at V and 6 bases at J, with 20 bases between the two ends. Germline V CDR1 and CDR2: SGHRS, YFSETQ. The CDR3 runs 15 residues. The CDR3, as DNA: TGCGCCAGCAGCCTTAATACAGGGTCGGAGATCGAGCAGTACTTC. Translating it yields CASSLNTGSEIEQYF.

The CDR3 DNA reads TGTGCCAGCAGCTTGGCGGTAGGGGTATCTAACACTGAAGCTTTCTTT. Its translation is CASSLAVGVSNTEAFF. The rearrangement joins TRBV5-6 to TRBJ1-1; a possible D gene is TRBD1 (5 bases). Germline V gene sequence: CDR1 SGHDT, CDR2 YYEEEE. The V and J ends lost 0 bases and 2 bases respectively, with 14 bases between them. The CDR3 covers 16 residues. Drawing the rest from reference TRBV5-6 and TRBJ1-1, the complete variable domain is DAGVTQSPTHLIKTRGQQVTLRCSPKSGHDTVSWYQQALGQGPQFIFQYYEEEERQRGNFPDRFSGHQFPNYSSELNVNALLLGDSALYLCASSLAVGVSNTEAFFGQGTRLTVV.

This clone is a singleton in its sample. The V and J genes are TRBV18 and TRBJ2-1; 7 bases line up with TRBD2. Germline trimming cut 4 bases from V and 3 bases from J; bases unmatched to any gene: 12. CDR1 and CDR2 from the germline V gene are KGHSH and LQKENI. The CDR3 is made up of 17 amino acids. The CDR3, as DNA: TGTGCCAGCTCACGGTCGGCTAGCGGCCCGCTCTACAATGAGCAGTTCTTC. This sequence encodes CASSRSASGPLYNEQFF. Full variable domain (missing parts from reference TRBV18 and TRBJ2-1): NAGVMQNPRHLVRRRGQEARLRCSPMKGHSHVYWYRQLPEEGLKFMVYLQKENIIDESGMPKERFSAEFPKEGPSILRIQQVVRGDSAAYFCASSRSASGPLYNEQFFGPGTRLTVL.

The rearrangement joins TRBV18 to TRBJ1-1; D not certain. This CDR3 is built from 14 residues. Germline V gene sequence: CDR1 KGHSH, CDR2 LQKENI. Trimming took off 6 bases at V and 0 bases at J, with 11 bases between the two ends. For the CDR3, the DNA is TGTGCCAGCTCCCGGGGATCCATGAACACTGAAGCTTTCTTT. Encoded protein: CASSRGSMNTEAFF.

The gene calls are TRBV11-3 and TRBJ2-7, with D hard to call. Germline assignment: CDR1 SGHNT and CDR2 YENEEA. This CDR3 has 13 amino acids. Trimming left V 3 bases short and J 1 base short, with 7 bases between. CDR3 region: CASSFQDSYEQYF. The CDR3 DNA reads TGTGCCAGCAGCTTCCAGGATTCCTACGAGCAGTACTTC. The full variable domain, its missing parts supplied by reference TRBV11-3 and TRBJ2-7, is EAGVVQSPRYKIIEKKQPVAFWCNPISGHNTLYWYLQNLGQGPELLIRYENEEAVDDSQLPKDRFSAERLKGVDSTLKIQPAELGDSAVYLCASSFQDSYEQYFGPGTRLTVT.

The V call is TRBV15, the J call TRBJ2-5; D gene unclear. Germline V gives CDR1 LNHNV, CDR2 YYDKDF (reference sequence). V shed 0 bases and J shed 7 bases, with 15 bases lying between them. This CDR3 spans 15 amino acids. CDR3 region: CATSRDPLRERTQYF. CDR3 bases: TGTGCCACCAGCAGAGATCCTCTGCGCGAGAGGACCCAGTACTTC.

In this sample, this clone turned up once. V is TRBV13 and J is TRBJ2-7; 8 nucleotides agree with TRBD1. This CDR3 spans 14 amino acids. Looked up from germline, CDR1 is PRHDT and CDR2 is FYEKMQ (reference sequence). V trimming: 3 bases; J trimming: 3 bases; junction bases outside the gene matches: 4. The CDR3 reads CASSFRGLSYEQYF. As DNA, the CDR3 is TGTGCCAGCAGCTTCAGGGGGCTCAGCTACGAGCAGTACTTC.

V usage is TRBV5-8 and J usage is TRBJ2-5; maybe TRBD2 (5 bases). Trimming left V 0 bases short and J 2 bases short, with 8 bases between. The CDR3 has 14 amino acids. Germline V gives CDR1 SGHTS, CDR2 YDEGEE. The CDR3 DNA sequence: TGTGCCAGCAGCTTGGAAGTAGCGCAAGAGACCCAGTACTTC. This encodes CASSLEVAQETQYF.

The CDR3 DNA sequence: TGTGCCAGCACTAGCGGGAGGGTTAGCACAGATACGCAGTATTTT. Its translation: CASTSGRVSTDTQYF. The V and J genes are TRBV27 and TRBJ2-3; TRBD2 matches 12 bases. CDR1 MNHEY and CDR2 SMNVEV come from the germline V gene (reference sequence). The V segment lost 7 bases and the J segment 0 bases; nucleotides outside the gene matches: 2. There are 15 residues in the CDR3.

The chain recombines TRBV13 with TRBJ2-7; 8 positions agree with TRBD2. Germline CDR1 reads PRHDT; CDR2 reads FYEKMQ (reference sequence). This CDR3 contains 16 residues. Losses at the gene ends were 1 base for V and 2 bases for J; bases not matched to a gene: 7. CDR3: CASSLEGRGRPYEQYF. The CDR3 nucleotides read TGTGCCAGCAGCTTAGAAGGGCGCGGGAGGCCCTACGAGCAGTACTTC.

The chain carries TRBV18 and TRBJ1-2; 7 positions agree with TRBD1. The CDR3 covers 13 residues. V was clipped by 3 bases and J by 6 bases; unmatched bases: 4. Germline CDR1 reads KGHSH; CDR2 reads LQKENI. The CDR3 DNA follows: TGTGCCAGCTCACCGGGCAGGGGGAATGGCTACACCTTC. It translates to CASSPGRGNGYTF.